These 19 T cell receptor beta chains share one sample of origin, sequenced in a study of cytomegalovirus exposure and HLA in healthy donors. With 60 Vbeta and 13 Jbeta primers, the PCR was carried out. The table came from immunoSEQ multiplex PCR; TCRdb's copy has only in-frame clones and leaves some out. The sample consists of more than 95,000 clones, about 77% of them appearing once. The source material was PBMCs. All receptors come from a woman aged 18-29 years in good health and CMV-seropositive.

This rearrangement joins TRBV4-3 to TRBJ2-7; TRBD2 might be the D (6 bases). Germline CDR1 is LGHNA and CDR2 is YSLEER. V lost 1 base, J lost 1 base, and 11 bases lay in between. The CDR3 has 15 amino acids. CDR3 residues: CASSQGGGNSYEQYF. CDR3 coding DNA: TGCGCCAGCAGCCAAGGTGGCGGGAATTCCTACGAGCAGTACTTC.

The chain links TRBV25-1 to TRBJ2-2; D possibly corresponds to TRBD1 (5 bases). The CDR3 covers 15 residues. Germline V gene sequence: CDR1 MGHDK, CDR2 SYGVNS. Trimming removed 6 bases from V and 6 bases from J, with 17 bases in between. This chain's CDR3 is CASSMSRPGPGELFF. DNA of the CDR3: TGTGCCAGCAGCATGTCCCGGCCAGGGCCCGGGGAGCTGTTTTTT.

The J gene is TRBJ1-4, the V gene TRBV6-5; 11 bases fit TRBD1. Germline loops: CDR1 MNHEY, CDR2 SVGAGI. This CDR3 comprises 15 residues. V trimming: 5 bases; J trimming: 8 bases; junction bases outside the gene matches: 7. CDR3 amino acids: CASSRTGGGGEKLFF. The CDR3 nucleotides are TGTGCCAGCAGTCGGACAGGGGGCGGCGGGGAAAAACTGTTTTTT.

CDR3 loop: CASSPTQDRGETQYF. CDR3 in DNA: TGTGCCAGCTCACCAACCCAGGACAGGGGGGAGACCCAGTACTTC. This chain links TRBV18 with TRBJ2-5; the match to TRBD1 covers 10 bases. CDR1 and CDR2 (germline): KGHSH, LQKENI. The V segment lost 2 bases and the J segment 5 bases; nucleotides outside the gene matches: 5. The length of the CDR3 is 15 residues. The full variable domain, in which reference TRBV18 and TRBJ2-5 provide the parts outside the CDR3, is NAGVMQNPRHLVRRRGQEARLRCSPMKGHSHVYWYRQLPEEGLKFMVYLQKENIIDESGMPKERFSAEFPKEGPSILRIQQVVRGDSAAYFCASSPTQDRGETQYFGPGTRLLVL.

The CDR3 coding sequence is TGTGCCAGCAGTGTGTGGCAGGGATTAGGCAATCAGCCCCAGCATTTT. This translates into CASSVWQGLGNQPQHF. The chain combines TRBV6-1 with TRBJ1-5; weak D call: TRBD1 (5 bases). The CDR3 runs 16 residues. V lost 4 bases to trimming and J lost 2 bases, with 15 bases between them. CDR1 and CDR2 (germline): MNHNS, SASEGT.

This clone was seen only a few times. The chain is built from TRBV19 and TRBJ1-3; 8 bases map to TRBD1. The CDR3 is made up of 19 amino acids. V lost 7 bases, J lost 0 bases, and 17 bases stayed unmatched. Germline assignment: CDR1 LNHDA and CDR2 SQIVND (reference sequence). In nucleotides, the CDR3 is TGTGCCAGTATTAAGTCGGTTTTTCAGGGGGCCCTCTCTGGAAACACCATATATTTT. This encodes CASIKSVFQGALSGNTIYF.

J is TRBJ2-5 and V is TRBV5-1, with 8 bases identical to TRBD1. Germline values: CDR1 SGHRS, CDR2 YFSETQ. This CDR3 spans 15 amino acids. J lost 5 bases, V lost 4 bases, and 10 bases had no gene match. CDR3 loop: CASSLTGVEGETQYF. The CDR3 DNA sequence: TGCGCCAGCAGCCTGACAGGGGTCGAGGGGGAGACCCAGTACTTC.

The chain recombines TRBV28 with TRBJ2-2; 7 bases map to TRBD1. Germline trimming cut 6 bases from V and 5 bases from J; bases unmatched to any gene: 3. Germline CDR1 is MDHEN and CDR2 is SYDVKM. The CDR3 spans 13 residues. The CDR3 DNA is TGTGCCAGCAGCTTACAGGGGACCGGGGAGCTGTTTTTT. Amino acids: CASSLQGTGELFF.

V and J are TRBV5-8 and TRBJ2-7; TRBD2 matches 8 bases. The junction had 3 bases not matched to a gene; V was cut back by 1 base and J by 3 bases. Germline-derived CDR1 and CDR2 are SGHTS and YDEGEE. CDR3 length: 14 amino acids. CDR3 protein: CASSLLSGGYEQYF. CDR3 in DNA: TGTGCCAGCAGCTTGCTAAGCGGGGGCTACGAGCAGTACTTC.

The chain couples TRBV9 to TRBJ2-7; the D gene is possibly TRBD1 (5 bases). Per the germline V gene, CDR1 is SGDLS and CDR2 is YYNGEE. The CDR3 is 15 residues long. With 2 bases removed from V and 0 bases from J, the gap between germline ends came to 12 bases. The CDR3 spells CASSVQGGSSYEQYF. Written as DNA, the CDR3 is TGTGCCAGCAGCGTCCAGGGTGGCAGCTCCTACGAGCAGTACTTC. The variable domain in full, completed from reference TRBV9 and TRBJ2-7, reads DSGVTQTPKHLITATGQRVTLRCSPRSGDLSVYWYQQSLDQGLQFLIQYYNGEERAKGNILERFSAQQFPDLHSELNLSSLELGDSALYFCASSVQGGSSYEQYFGPGTRLTVT.

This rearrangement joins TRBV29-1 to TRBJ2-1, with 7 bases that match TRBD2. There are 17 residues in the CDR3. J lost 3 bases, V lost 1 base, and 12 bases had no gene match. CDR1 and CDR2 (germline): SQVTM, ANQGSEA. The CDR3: CSVEGLAALPLYNEQFF. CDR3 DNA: TGCAGCGTTGAAGGTCTAGCGGCCCTCCCTCTCTACAATGAGCAGTTCTTC.

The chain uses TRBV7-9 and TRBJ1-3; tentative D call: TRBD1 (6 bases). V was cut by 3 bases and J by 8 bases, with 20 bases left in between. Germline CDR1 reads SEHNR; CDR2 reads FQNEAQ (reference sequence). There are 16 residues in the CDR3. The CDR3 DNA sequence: TGTGCCAGCAGCTTGAGCGGGACACCGGGCGGGTACACCATATATTTT. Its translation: CASSLSGTPGGYTIYF.

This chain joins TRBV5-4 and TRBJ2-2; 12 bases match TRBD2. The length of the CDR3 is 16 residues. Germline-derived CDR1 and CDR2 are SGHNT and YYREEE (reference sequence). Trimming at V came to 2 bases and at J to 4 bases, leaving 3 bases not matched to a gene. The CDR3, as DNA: TGTGCCAGCAGCTTCCTAGCGGGGGGGCCCACCGGGGAGCTGTTTTTT. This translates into CASSFLAGGPTGELFF.

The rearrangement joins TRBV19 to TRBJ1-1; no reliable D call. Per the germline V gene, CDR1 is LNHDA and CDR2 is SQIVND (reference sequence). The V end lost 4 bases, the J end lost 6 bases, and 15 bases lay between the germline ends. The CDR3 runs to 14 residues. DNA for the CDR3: TGTGCCAGTAGTACGTCCTTATGGAGGGCTGAAGCTTTCTTT. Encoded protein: CASSTSLWRAEAFF.

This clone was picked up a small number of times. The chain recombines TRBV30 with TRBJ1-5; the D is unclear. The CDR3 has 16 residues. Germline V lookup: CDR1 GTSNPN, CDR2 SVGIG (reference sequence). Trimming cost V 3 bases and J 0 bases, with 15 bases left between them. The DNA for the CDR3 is TGTGCCTGGAGCCACCGGCGGGATTATAGCAATCAGCCCCAGCATTTT. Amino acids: CAWSHRRDYSNQPQHF.

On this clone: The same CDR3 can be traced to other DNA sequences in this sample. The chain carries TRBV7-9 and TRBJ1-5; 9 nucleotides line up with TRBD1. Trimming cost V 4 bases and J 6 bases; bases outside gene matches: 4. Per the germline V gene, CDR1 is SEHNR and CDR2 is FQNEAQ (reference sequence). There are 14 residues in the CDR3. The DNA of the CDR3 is TGTGCCAGCAGCTCGGGACAGGGTTTTCAGCCCCAGCATTTT. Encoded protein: CASSSGQGFQPQHF. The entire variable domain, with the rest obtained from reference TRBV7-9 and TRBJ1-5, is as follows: DTGVSQNPRHKITKRGQNVTFRCDPISEHNRLYWYRQTLGQGPEFLTYFQNEAQLEKSRLLSDRFSAERPKGSFSTLEIQRTEQGDSAMYLCASSSGQGFQPQHFGDGTRLSIL.

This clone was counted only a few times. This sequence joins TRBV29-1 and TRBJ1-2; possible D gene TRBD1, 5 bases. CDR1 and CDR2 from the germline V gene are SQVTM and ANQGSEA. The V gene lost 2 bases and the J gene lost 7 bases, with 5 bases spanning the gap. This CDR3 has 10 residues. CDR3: CSVERGGYTF. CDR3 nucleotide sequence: TGCAGCGTTGAAAGGGGTGGCTACACCTTC.

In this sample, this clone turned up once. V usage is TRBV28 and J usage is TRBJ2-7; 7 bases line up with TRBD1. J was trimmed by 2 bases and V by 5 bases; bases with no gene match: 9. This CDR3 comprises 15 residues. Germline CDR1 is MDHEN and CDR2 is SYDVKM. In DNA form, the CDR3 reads TGTGCCAGCAGTGTCCCCGGGACAGCGGCCTACGAGCAGTACTTC. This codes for CASSVPGTAAYEQYF.

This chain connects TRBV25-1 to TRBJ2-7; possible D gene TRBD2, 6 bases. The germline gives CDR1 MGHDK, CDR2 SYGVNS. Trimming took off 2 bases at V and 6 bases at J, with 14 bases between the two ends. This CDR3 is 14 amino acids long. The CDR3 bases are TGTGCCAGCAGTGAACGGGAGTCCTTTCGCGAGCAGTACTTC. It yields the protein CASSERESFREQYF.